These 2 T cell receptor beta chains were sequenced from one sample in a study of CD8 T cells in Susac syndrome. Random hexamers were used to reverse transcribe 0.5 to 1 ug of RNA. In TCRdb, the immunoSEQ multiplex PCR reads were re-called with MiXCR into one record per CDR3 protein. In the table there are under 200,000 distinct CDR3 sequences, 95% to 96% of which are singletons. Input material: CD4+ T cells from PBMCs. The origin of the receptors is a human donor with Susac syndrome.

This sequence joins TRBV6-6 and TRBJ2-3; 8 bases agree with TRBD1. This CDR3 contains 16 residues. Germline CDR1 reads MNHNY; CDR2 reads SVGAGI (reference sequence). The V and J ends lost 5 bases and 8 bases, in that order; junction bases with no gene match: 15. CDR3 residues: CASSGAQGADRGTQYF. The DNA for the CDR3 is TGTGCCAGCAGTGGGGCCCAGGGGGCGGACCGAGGTACGCAGTATTTT.

This clonotype occurred once. This chain links TRBV9 with TRBJ2-1; D unresolved. V was shortened by 3 bases and J by 0 bases, with 13 bases between the two germline ends. This CDR3 is built from 16 residues. Germline V gene data show CDR1 as SGDLS and CDR2 as YYNGEE. CDR3 region: CASSGGSLSSYNEQFF. CDR3 DNA sequence: TGTGCCAGCAGCGGGGGAAGTCTGAGCTCCTACAATGAGCAGTTCTTC.